This T cell receptor (beta chain) appears in the sequencing data of a study of PD-L1 blockade in urothelial cancer. Study information: Males with bladder-origin urothelial cancer constituted about 90% of the 29 patients. At 3 weeks (second dose) and 6 weeks after starting treatment, blood was analyzed. General study results and limits: Patients with durable benefit had greater blood expansion of tumor-associated TCR clones 3 weeks into treatment.

As for this clone: Its target is unknown.

V trimming: 4 bases; J trimming: 5 bases; junction bases outside the gene matches: 7. CDR3 length: 14 residues. Germline V gene data show CDR1 as LGHNT and CDR2 as FRNRAP. Time point specified: pretreatment peripheral blood. The protocol was immunoSEQ multiplex PCR, while the TCRdb copy is restricted to in-frame clones and leaves out a portion. The sample carries under 70,000 clones, 65% to 90% recorded once. The sequenced sample was PBMCs, obtained around atezolizumab (anti-PD-L1) treatment. This receptor was obtained from a man between 65 and 85 years old with urothelial cancer. The V gene is TRBV12-5, the J gene TRBJ2-5; TRBD2 matches at 7 bases. CDR3 protein: CASGSAGDGETQYF. For the CDR3, the DNA is TGTGCTAGTGGTTCTGCGGGAGACGGGGAGACCCAGTACTTC.